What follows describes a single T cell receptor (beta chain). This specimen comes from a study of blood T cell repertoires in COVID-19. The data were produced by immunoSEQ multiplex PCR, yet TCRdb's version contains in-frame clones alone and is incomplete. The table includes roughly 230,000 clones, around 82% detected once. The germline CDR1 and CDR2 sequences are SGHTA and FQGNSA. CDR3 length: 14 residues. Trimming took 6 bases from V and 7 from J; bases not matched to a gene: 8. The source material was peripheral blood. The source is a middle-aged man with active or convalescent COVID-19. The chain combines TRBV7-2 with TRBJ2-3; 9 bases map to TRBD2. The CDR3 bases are TGTGCCAGCAGTCAGGGGACTAGCCGTAATACGCAGTATTTT. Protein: CASSQGTSRNTQYF.